This T cell receptor (beta chain) was sequenced during a study of shared clonotypes between healthy human individuals. Background on the study: Three CD4 naive, three CD4 memory, two CD8 naive and one CD8 memory plate were used per donor.

Points from the study as a whole: In this cohort, only blood was sampled, and tissue repertoires likely differ.

Clones were sequenced by immunoSEQ multiplex PCR, and TCRdb holds only the in-frame ones, with some missing. Here the sample spans roughly 2.2 million clones, around 93% being singletons. This CDR3 is built from 15 residues. CDR1 and CDR2 (germline): SGDLS, YYNGEE. V dropped 0 bases and J dropped 3 bases, with 11 bases sitting between them. This clone was seen just once. Its antigen is not identified. The source is a young man in good health. Some clones in this sample may be carry-over from other donors' samples. Material: naive CD4+ T cells from PBMCs. Described subset: CD45RA+ positively selected. V usage is TRBV9 and J usage is TRBJ2-3, with D tentatively TRBD2 (5 bases). The CDR3 loop reads CASSVAPGETDTQYF. The CDR3 region has the DNA TGTGCCAGCAGCGTAGCTCCCGGGGAGACAGATACGCAGTATTTT.